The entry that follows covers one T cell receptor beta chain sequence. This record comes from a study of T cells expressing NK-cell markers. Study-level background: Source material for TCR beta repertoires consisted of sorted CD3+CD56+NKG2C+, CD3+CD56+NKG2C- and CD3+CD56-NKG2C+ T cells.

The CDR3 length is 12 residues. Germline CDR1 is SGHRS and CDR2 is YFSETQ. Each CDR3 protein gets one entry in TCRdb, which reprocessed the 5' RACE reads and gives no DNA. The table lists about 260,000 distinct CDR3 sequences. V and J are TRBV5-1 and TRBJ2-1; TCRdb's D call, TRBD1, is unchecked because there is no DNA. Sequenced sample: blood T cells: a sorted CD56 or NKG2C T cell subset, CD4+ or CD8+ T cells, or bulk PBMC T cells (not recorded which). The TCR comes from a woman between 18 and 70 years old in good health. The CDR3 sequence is CASSYDSREQFF.